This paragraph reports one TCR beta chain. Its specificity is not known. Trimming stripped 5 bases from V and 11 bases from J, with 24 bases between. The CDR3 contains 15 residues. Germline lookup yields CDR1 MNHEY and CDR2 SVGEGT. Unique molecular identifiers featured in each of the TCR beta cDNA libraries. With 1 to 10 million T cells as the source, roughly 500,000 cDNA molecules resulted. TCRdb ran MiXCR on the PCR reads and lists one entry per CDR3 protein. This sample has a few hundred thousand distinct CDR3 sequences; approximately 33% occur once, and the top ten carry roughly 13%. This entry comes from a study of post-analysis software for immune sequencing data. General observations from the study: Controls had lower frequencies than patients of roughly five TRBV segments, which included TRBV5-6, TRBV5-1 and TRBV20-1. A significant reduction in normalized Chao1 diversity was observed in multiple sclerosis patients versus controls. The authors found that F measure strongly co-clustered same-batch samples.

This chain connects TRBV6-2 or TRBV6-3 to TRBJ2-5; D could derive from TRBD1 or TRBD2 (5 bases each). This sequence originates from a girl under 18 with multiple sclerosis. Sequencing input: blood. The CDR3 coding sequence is TGTGCCAGCAGTCCGACCCGCTCGGGGCTGAGAGAGCAGTACTTC. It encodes CASSPTRSGLREQYF.